What follows describes a single T cell receptor (beta chain). What it recognizes is unknown. The junction does not match germline at one end; this may be a read error. Each sample yielded at least 5 micrograms of PBMC total RNA. This sample is part of a study of blood T cells in healthy people across ages. The authors ran a second PCR of about 6 to 12 cycles using a sample-barcoded 5' primer and a J-beta primer mix. The authors tagged each cDNA molecule using a template-switch adaptor with 12 random nucleotides. TCRdb reprocessed the 5' RACE reads via MiXCR and lists one record per CDR3 protein. The sample has under 950,000 distinct CDR3 sequences, over 20% seen once; the top ten hold about 22%. Germline V gives CDR1 DFQATT, CDR2 SNEGSKA (reference sequence). CDR3 length equals 15 residues. Study outcomes and limitations: Higher diversity and more naive CD4+ cells were features of long-lived donors, compared to aged donors.

The sequencing sample was made of blood. The TCR comes from a man between 70 and 80 years old in good health. This sequence joins TRBV20-1 and TRBJ2-4, with D tentatively TRBD2 (5 bases). The DNA of the CDR3 is TGTAGTGCTAGAGATCTGCGGGCAGCCAAAAACATTCAGTACTTC. This sequence encodes CSARDLRAAKNIQYF.